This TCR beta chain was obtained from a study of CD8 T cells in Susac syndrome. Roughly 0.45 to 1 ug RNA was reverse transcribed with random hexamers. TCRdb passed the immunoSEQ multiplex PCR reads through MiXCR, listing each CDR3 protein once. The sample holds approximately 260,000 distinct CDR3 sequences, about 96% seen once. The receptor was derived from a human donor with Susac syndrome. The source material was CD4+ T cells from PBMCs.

CDR3 coding DNA: TGTGCCAGCAGCACGAGACAGGACACTGAAGCTTTCTTT. Its protein is CASSTRQDTEAFF. The genes are TRBV11-2 and TRBJ1-1; D is perhaps TRBD1 (6 bases). Germline V CDR1 and CDR2: SGHAT, FQNNGV. This CDR3 contains 13 residues. The V gene lost 5 bases and the J gene lost 3 bases, with 10 bases spanning the gap.